The text below deals with one T cell receptor beta chain. The data were produced by immunoSEQ multiplex PCR, yet TCRdb's version contains in-frame clones alone and is incomplete. This table holds roughly 260,000 clones, about 90% found once. This entry belongs to a study of blood T cell repertoires in COVID-19. Per the germline V gene, CDR1 is LGHDT and CDR2 is YNNKEL (reference sequence). Trimming took 1 base from V and 2 from J, leaving 11 bases between them. The CDR3 runs 15 residues. Sequencing was performed on PBMCs or T cells enriched from blood (not recorded which). The J gene is TRBJ1-2, the V gene TRBV3-1 (or the pseudogene TRBV3-2); no clear D. This TCR was recovered from a woman aged 25 to 45 with acute COVID-19. CDR3 loop: CASSQVSGQNYGYTF. The CDR3 DNA is TGTGCCAGCAGCCAAGTAAGCGGGCAGAACTATGGCTACACCTTC.